The next 19 T cell receptor beta chains were all read from a single sample in a study of T-cell reconstitution after alpha-beta-depleted transplantation in children. Preparation of the TCRbeta library was carried out with unique molecular identifiers. TCRdb re-called the PCR reads with MiXCR, one entry per CDR3 protein. The sample holds around 440,000 distinct CDR3 sequences; roughly a tenth are singletons and the top ten take 2%. The specimen comprised PBMCs, sampled before TCRalphabeta/CD19-depleted stem cell transplant. These receptor sequences come from a child aged 2-15 years with inherited bone marrow failure, due to receive a stem cell transplant.

This rearrangement joins TRBV12-3 or TRBV12-4 to TRBJ1-1; D possibly corresponds to TRBD1 (5 bases). The CDR3 covers 14 residues. Trimming cost V 2 bases and J 4 bases, with 11 bases left between them. The CDR3 coding sequence is TGTGCCAGCAGTTTACCAGGGATCGGCACTGAAGCTTTCTTT. It encodes CASSLPGIGTEAFF.

The V and J genes are TRBV5-4 and TRBJ2-2; D is ambiguous. The CDR3 consists of 14 residues. The V gene's germline CDR1 is SGHNT and CDR2 YYREEE (reference sequence). The V gene lost 4 bases and the J gene lost 7 bases, with 14 bases spanning the gap. The CDR3 DNA sequence: TGTGCCAGCAGCCCTATTCTAAGTGGCGGGGAGCTGTTTTTT. Translation gives CASSPILSGGELFF.

This clonotype was seen repeatedly, ten times or more. The V and J genes are TRBV29-1 and TRBJ2-7, with TRBD2 matching over 7 bases. This CDR3 is built from 14 residues. Germline V gene sequence: CDR1 SQVTM, CDR2 ANQGSEA. With V trimmed by 4 bases and J by 5 bases, 11 bases remained unmatched. CDR3 sequence: CSVVESAGDDEQYF. The DNA of the CDR3 is TGCAGCGTTGTCGAGTCTGCGGGAGACGACGAGCAGTACTTC.

This clonotype was observed at least ten times. This chain connects TRBV12-3 or TRBV12-4 to TRBJ1-4, with D unresolved. There are 12 residues in the CDR3. V dropped 4 bases and J dropped 12 bases, with 12 bases sitting between them. CDR3 DNA sequence: TGTGCCAGCAGTTGGTCCGGGGTGGAACTGTTTTTT. This codes for CASSWSGVELFF.

This clonotype was recorded a few times. The J gene is TRBJ2-7, the V gene TRBV7-2; D gene ambiguous. Germline CDR1 and CDR2: SGHTA and FQGNSA. The ends were cut back, 5 bases at V and 2 bases at J, with 7 bases in the middle. This CDR3 spans 12 amino acids. In DNA, the CDR3 is TGTGCCAGCAGCATAGGTACCTACGAGCAGTACTTC. Its protein product is CASSIGTYEQYF.

The V call is TRBV7-2, the J call TRBJ2-7; TRBD2 aligns across 8 bases. CDR1 is SGHTA and CDR2 is FQGNSA in the germline V gene. J was trimmed by 3 bases and V by 4 bases; bases with no gene match: 11. The CDR3 runs to 16 residues. The CDR3 reads CASSSQPGTSSYEQYF. Here the CDR3 DNA reads TGTGCCAGCAGCTCCCAACCCGGGACTAGTAGCTACGAGCAGTACTTC.

Regarding this clonotype: Since a much larger clone is just one base distant, this may be a read error. The V gene is TRBV7-2, the J gene TRBJ2-7; D possibly corresponds to TRBD1 (6 bases). Germline assignment: CDR1 SGHTA and CDR2 FQGNSA. The CDR3 runs 14 residues. The CDR3 protein is CGSSLARQVYEQYF. In DNA form, the CDR3 reads TGTGGCAGCAGCTTAGCGAGACAGGTCTACGAGCAGTACTTC.

This clonotype was seen at least ten times. CDR3 region: CASSLGTSGMAGEQYF. In DNA form, the CDR3 reads TGTGCCAGCAGTTTAGGAACTAGCGGGATGGCAGGAGAGCAGTACTTC. V usage is TRBV12-3 or TRBV12-4 and J usage is TRBJ2-7; TRBD2 matches 10 bases. Losses at the gene ends were 1 base for V and 7 bases for J; bases not matched to a gene: 10. This CDR3 has 16 residues.

In this sample, this clonotype turned up many times. CDR3: CASSLGGFPETQYF. The CDR3 region has the DNA TGTGCCAGCAGCTTAGGGGGTTTTCCGGAGACCCAGTACTTC. J is TRBJ2-5 and V is TRBV7-9; the D is unclear. The CDR3 runs to 14 residues. Germline CDR1 and CDR2: SEHNR and FQNEAQ (reference sequence). V lost 1 base and J lost 5, with 11 bases in between.

This chain uses TRBV7-9 with TRBJ1-2; TRBD1 agrees at 9 bases. Per germline, CDR1 SEHNR and CDR2 FQNEAQ (reference sequence). This CDR3 spans 16 amino acids. Germline trimming cut 4 bases from V and 7 bases from J; bases unmatched to any gene: 13. CDR3 region: CASSSQKGQGRAGYTF. The CDR3 bases are TGTGCCAGCAGCTCCCAAAAGGGACAGGGTCGTGCTGGCTACACCTTC.

The chain uses TRBV7-9 and TRBJ1-5; 10 nucleotides match TRBD1. Trimming took 5 bases from V and 6 from J; bases not matched to a gene: 7. Germline V gene data show CDR1 as SEHNR and CDR2 as FQNEAQ (reference sequence). The length of the CDR3 is 15 residues. The CDR3 here is CASSPGTGVVQPQHF. CDR3 DNA: TGTGCCAGCAGCCCCGGGACAGGGGTTGTTCAGCCCCAGCATTTT.

This clonotype was recorded at least ten times. The chain couples TRBV7-8 to TRBJ1-3; tentatively, D is TRBD1 (5 bases). CDR1 is SGHVS and CDR2 is FQNEAQ in the germline V gene. Trimming removed 4 bases at V and 0 bases at J, with 10 bases between. CDR3 length: 15 amino acids. The CDR3 bases are TGTGCCAGCAGCTCCCCGCAGGGCTCTGGAAACACCATATATTTT. Translation gives CASSSPQGSGNTIYF. Combining the CDR3 with reference TRBV7-8 and TRBJ1-3 gives the whole variable domain GAGVSQSPRYKVAKRGQDVALRCDPISGHVSLFWYQQALGQGPEFLTYFQNEAQLDKSGLPSDRFFAERPEGSVSTLKIQRTQQEDSAVYLCASSSPQGSGNTIYFGEGSWLTVV.

This clonotype was seen a handful of times. The chain links TRBV10-3 to TRBJ2-2; 7 bases fit TRBD2. V gave up 3 bases and J gave up 0 bases; unmatched junction bases: 7. Germline V gene data show CDR1 as ENHRY and CDR2 as SYGVKD. This CDR3 comprises 17 residues. The CDR3 here is CAISDPGLPSNTGELFF. The CDR3 DNA is TGTGCCATCAGTGACCCGGGACTACCCTCGAACACCGGGGAGCTGTTTTTT.

This clonotype was observed at least ten times. The chain is built from TRBV5-1 and TRBJ2-7; 9 nucleotides line up with TRBD2. The V gene's germline CDR1 is SGHRS and CDR2 YFSETQ. The V segment lost 4 bases and the J segment 3 bases; nucleotides outside the gene matches: 11. The CDR3 loop spans 16 amino acids. CDR3 sequence (DNA): TGCGCCAGCAGCCCTCGGGAAGCGGGAGGCCTCTACGAGCAGTACTTC. The encoded protein is CASSPREAGGLYEQYF.

This clonotype has a count of ten or more. V usage is TRBV27 and J usage is TRBJ2-1; a possible D gene is TRBD2 (6 bases). This CDR3 contains 16 residues. The ends were cut back, 5 bases at V and 2 bases at J, with 16 bases in the middle. CDR1 and CDR2 (germline): MNHEY, SMNVEV (reference sequence). Here the CDR3 reads CASSHNIAETYNEQFF. The CDR3 DNA sequence: TGTGCCAGCAGTCACAATATAGCGGAGACCTACAATGAGCAGTTCTTC.

Ten or more counts support this clonotype. This chain links TRBV20-1 with TRBJ1-1; 11 bases agree with TRBD1. The CDR3 extends over 16 amino acids. V gave up 4 bases and J gave up 2 bases; unmatched junction bases: 9. Germline V gene lookup returns CDR1 DFQATT and CDR2 SNEGSKA (reference sequence). Here the CDR3 reads CSAMPPGQGGNTEAFF. The CDR3, as DNA: TGCAGTGCTATGCCCCCGGGACAGGGGGGTAACACTGAAGCTTTCTTT.

This clonotype showed up many times. The chain is built from TRBV27 and TRBJ2-7; 9 nucleotides match TRBD2. Looked up from germline, CDR1 is MNHEY and CDR2 is SMNVEV (reference sequence). The CDR3 spans 14 residues. The ends lost 2 bases at V and 6 bases at J; junction bases unmatched: 5. In DNA form, the CDR3 reads TGTGCCAGCAGTTTAGGCGGGAGGGCCTCCGAGCAGTACTTC. Amino acid sequence: CASSLGGRASEQYF.

This clonotype was counted ten times or more. The chain uses TRBV12-3 or TRBV12-4 and TRBJ2-7, with D unclear. The CDR3 extends over 17 amino acids. Trimming stripped 3 bases from V and 0 bases from J, with 18 bases between. CDR3 loop: CASSFGSVAHRSYEQYF. In DNA, the CDR3 is TGTGCCAGCAGTTTCGGCTCGGTGGCTCACCGCTCCTACGAGCAGTACTTC.

This clonotype showed up just a few times. The CDR3 region is CASSSYRDSHGYTF. CDR3 nucleotides: TGTGCCAGCAGCTCATACCGGGACAGTCACGGCTACACCTTC. The V call is TRBV7-2, the J call TRBJ1-2, with 7 bases that match TRBD1. After removal of 4 bases from V and 8 bases from J, the junction contained 10 bases not matched to a gene. The CDR3 runs 14 residues. Germline V gives CDR1 SGHTA, CDR2 FQGNSA.